One and the same sample provided the 11 T cell receptor beta chains below, sequenced in a study of blood T cell repertoires in COVID-19. Clones were sequenced by immunoSEQ multiplex PCR, and TCRdb holds only the in-frame ones, with some missing. In the table there are about 380,000 clones, roughly 91% of which are singletons. The sequencing input was PBMCs or T cells enriched from blood (not recorded which). All receptors derive from a woman aged 18-30 years who had recovered from COVID-19.

The chain is built from TRBV5-1 and TRBJ2-3; TRBD1 matches at 7 bases. This CDR3 is built from 19 residues. Germline trimming cut 0 bases from V and 0 bases from J; bases unmatched to any gene: 13. Germline lookup yields CDR1 SGHRS and CDR2 YFSETQ. CDR3 amino acids: CASSLERQGVASSTDTQYF. The CDR3 DNA sequence: TGCGCCAGCAGCTTGGAACGACAGGGAGTAGCATCTAGCACAGATACGCAGTATTTT.

The rearrangement uses TRBV6-5 and TRBJ2-7, with TRBD2 as a possible D gene (5 bases). Germline V gives CDR1 MNHEY, CDR2 SVGAGI. The V end was cut by 8 bases, the J end by 2 bases, with 13 bases between. CDR3 length: 13 amino acids. CDR3: CASLRRVPYEQYF. As DNA, the CDR3 is TGTGCCAGCCTGCGGCGGGTACCCTACGAGCAGTACTTC.

CDR3 nucleotides: TGTGCCAGCTCATCAAACCGGGACAGGGGAATCTTCGGGGAGCTGTTTTTT. Encoded protein: CASSSNRDRGIFGELFF. The chain couples TRBV18 to TRBJ2-2; TRBD1 agrees at 10 bases. CDR3 size: 17 residues. Germline assignment: CDR1 KGHSH and CDR2 LQKENI. V shed 5 bases, J shed 7 bases, and the junction held 13 bases outside the gene matches.

The chain combines TRBV19 with TRBJ1-3; D is unclear. V lost 4 bases and J lost 0, with 10 bases in between. Germline V gives CDR1 LNHDA, CDR2 SQIVND (reference sequence). This CDR3 contains 15 residues. In nucleotides, the CDR3 is TGTGCCAGTAGTAACTCGGGTCCCTCTGGAAACACCATATATTTT. Translation gives CASSNSGPSGNTIYF.

V is TRBV10-1 and J is TRBJ2-3, with D perhaps matching TRBD1 (6 bases). V was cut by 5 bases and J by 2 bases, with 8 bases left in between. In germline, CDR1 is WNHNN, CDR2 SYGVQD (reference sequence). This CDR3 has 13 amino acids. DNA of the CDR3: TGCGCCAGCAGTCGGGACAACACAGATACGCAGTATTTT. Translating it yields CASSRDNTDTQYF.

The chain uses TRBV6-2 or TRBV6-3 and TRBJ1-5, with D possibly being TRBD1 (6 bases). The germline V gene has CDR1 MNHEY and CDR2 SVGEGT. The CDR3 length is 14 residues. Trimming shortened V by 2 bases and J by 5 bases, and 10 bases separated the two germline ends. The DNA of the CDR3 is TGTGCCAGCAGTTACAGGGACACACATCAGCCCCAGCATTTT. Translating it yields CASSYRDTHQPQHF.

Ten or more counts support this clone. V and J are TRBV6-1 and TRBJ1-1; 10 positions match TRBD1. Trimming at V came to 3 bases and at J to 4 bases, leaving 5 bases not matched to a gene. CDR1 is MNHNS, CDR2 SASEGT, per germline. This CDR3 has 15 amino acids. The CDR3 spells CASSDLWDRGTEAFF. The CDR3 DNA reads as TGTGCCAGCAGTGATCTTTGGGACAGGGGCACTGAAGCTTTCTTT.

This chain uses TRBV4-3 with TRBJ2-3, with 10 bases that match TRBD2. CDR3 length equals 18 residues. V gave up 1 base and J gave up 2 bases; unmatched junction bases: 9. CDR1 and CDR2 from the germline V gene are LGHNA and YSLEER. The DNA of the CDR3 is TGCGCCAGCAGCCAAGGGGTAGCGGGGGGCCGTCTCACAGATACGCAGTATTTT. Encoded protein: CASSQGVAGGRLTDTQYF.

The table lists this clone with a few counts. V and J are TRBV9 and TRBJ1-1; possibly TRBD1 for D (5 bases). Germline assignment: CDR1 SGDLS and CDR2 YYNGEE. The length of the CDR3 is 15 residues. V lost 3 bases, J lost 1 base, and 13 bases lay in between. CDR3 region: CASSGRTPQNTEAFF. The DNA of the CDR3 is TGTGCCAGCAGCGGACGGACACCTCAGAACACTGAAGCTTTCTTT. The full variable domain, in which reference TRBV9 and TRBJ1-1 provide the parts outside the CDR3, is DSGVTQTPKHLITATGQRVTLRCSPRSGDLSVYWYQQSLDQGLQFLIQYYNGEERAKGNILERFSAQQFPDLHSELNLSSLELGDSALYFCASSGRTPQNTEAFFGQGTRLTVV.

This chain links TRBV6-4 with TRBJ2-7; TRBD1 might be the D (6 bases). V was pared by 3 bases and J by 2 bases, with 11 bases between. This CDR3 spans 14 amino acids. Germline V gene sequence: CDR1 MRHNA, CDR2 SNTAGT. The CDR3 DNA reads TGTGCCAGCAGTGAAAGGGCAGGGGCCTACGAGCAGTACTTC. Its protein is CASSERAGAYEQYF.

J is TRBJ2-7 and V is TRBV6-5; no clear D. Trimming removed 11 bases from V and 2 bases from J, with 16 bases in between. Germline-derived CDR1 and CDR2 are MNHEY and SVGAGI. CDR3 size: 13 residues. The CDR3 DNA is TGTGCCGTGCAGGTGCCAGGCGCCTACGAGCAGTACTTC. Translated, it gives CAVQVPGAYEQYF.